A single sample is the source of the 24 T cell receptor beta chains below, sequenced in a study of shared T cell receptors in the human thymus. Only in-frame clones appear in the TCRdb table, and some are missing; sequencing was by immunoSEQ multiplex PCR. This sample has 720,000 or so clones, with roughly 85% found just once. A further study also used this sample, focusing on human thymus T cells.

The specimen sequenced was thymocytes. The source of these receptors is a girl less than two years old with a congenital heart defect.

The rearrangement links TRBV10-1 to TRBJ2-3, with TRBD2 matching over 11 bases. Germline lookup yields CDR1 WNHNN and CDR2 SYGVQD (reference sequence). V was pared by 4 bases and J by 9 bases, with 15 bases of the junction left unmatched. The CDR3 contains 17 residues. In nucleotides, the CDR3 is TGCGCCAGCAGTGTTCCAACTACTAGCGGGGGCTCGGGAACGCAGTATTTT. This translates into CASSVPTTSGGSGTQYF.

The rearrangement links TRBV7-6 to TRBJ1-2; D is possibly TRBD1 (5 bases). Germline V gene data show CDR1 as SGHVS and CDR2 as FNYEAQ. Trimming took 4 bases from V and 8 from J, leaving 23 bases between them. This CDR3 spans 16 amino acids. As DNA, the CDR3 is TGTGCCAGCAGCTCTCGAATGGGGCGGATACCTATAGGCTACACCTTC. As protein: CASSSRMGRIPIGYTF.

This chain joins TRBV5-1 and TRBJ2-1, with 9 bases fitting TRBD2. The V gene end was trimmed by 2 bases and the J gene end by 3 bases; junction bases not matched to a gene: 6. The CDR3 has 16 amino acids. CDR1 SGHRS and CDR2 YFSETQ come from the germline V gene. This CDR3 reads CASSFPLAGHYNEQFF. In nucleotides, the CDR3 is TGCGCCAGCAGCTTTCCTCTAGCGGGGCACTACAATGAGCAGTTCTTC.

The chain carries TRBV4-3 and TRBJ2-1; TRBD2 aligns across 10 bases. The CDR3 spans 17 residues. V trimming: 1 base; J trimming: 4 bases; junction bases outside the gene matches: 7. Germline lookup yields CDR1 LGHNA and CDR2 YSLEER. Here the CDR3 DNA reads TGCGCCAGCAGCCAAGTTCCAAGCGGGGGGGCTTACAATGAGCAGTTCTTC. It specifies CASSQVPSGGAYNEQFF.

This chain links TRBV7-2 with TRBJ2-5; 12 bases fit TRBD2. V lost 6 bases and J lost 2; bases outside the gene matches: 13. CDR1 and CDR2 (germline): SGHTA, FQGNSA. The CDR3 has 18 amino acids. CDR3 amino acids: CASSPQSTSGGTQETQYF. DNA of the CDR3: TGTGCCAGCAGTCCCCAGAGCACTAGCGGGGGGACGCAAGAGACCCAGTACTTC.

This rearrangement joins TRBV10-3 to TRBJ2-7; possible D gene TRBD1, 5 bases. This CDR3 comprises 14 residues. The V end lost 1 base, the J end lost 5 bases, and 12 bases lay between the germline ends. Per the germline V gene, CDR1 is ENHRY and CDR2 is SYGVKD. The CDR3 DNA is TGTGCCATCAGTGAGTTGGCAGGGATCCACGAGCAGTACTTC. Amino acids: CAISELAGIHEQYF.

V is TRBV5-1 and J is TRBJ2-7, with 7 bases lining up with TRBD1. Germline values: CDR1 SGHRS, CDR2 YFSETQ. The CDR3 runs to 16 residues. Trimming at V came to 2 bases and at J to 2 bases, leaving 10 bases not matched to a gene. This CDR3 reads CASSFQHRGKAYEQYF. As DNA, the CDR3 is TGCGCCAGCAGCTTCCAGCACAGGGGAAAAGCCTACGAGCAGTACTTC.

On this clone itself: Other DNA sequences within the sample encode an identical CDR3. The chain joins TRBV9 to TRBJ1-1, with no clear D. Trimming took off 0 bases at V and 1 base at J, with 7 bases between the two ends. Germline V gene lookup returns CDR1 SGDLS and CDR2 YYNGEE. The CDR3 has 14 amino acids. The CDR3 loop reads CASSVVAGNTEAFF. The CDR3 nucleotides read TGTGCCAGCAGCGTAGTAGCGGGGAACACTGAAGCTTTCTTT.

V usage is TRBV5-1 and J usage is TRBJ2-1, with D maybe TRBD2 (7 bases). There are 14 residues in the CDR3. Germline V gene sequence: CDR1 SGHRS, CDR2 YFSETQ. V was pared by 7 bases and J by 7 bases, with 18 bases between. In DNA, the CDR3 is TGCGCCAGCGGACGAGTGAGGGGGGGAAATGAGCAGTTCTTC. Its protein is CASGRVRGGNEQFF.

This sequence joins TRBV25-1 and TRBJ1-2; the D is unclear. From germline, CDR1 is MGHDK and CDR2 SYGVNS. The V end was cut by 4 bases, the J end by 6 bases, with 12 bases between. This CDR3 region has 13 residues. In DNA, the CDR3 is TGTGCCAGCAGTGGTCAGGAGGCTGATGGCTACACCTTC. Translation gives CASSGQEADGYTF.

The chain carries TRBV4-3 and TRBJ1-2; D perhaps matches TRBD1 (5 bases). CDR3 length: 14 amino acids. Trimming shortened V by 3 bases and J by 7 bases, and 15 bases separated the two germline ends. Germline lookup yields CDR1 LGHNA and CDR2 YSLEER. The CDR3 DNA follows: TGCGCCAGCAGCCAGGTAGGGGCAGGCTCTGGCTACACCTTC. Amino acid sequence: CASSQVGAGSGYTF.

The gene calls are TRBV9 and TRBJ1-6; weak D call: TRBD1 (6 bases). This CDR3 is built from 13 residues. The V end was cut by 4 bases, the J end by 12 bases, with 14 bases between. Per germline, CDR1 SGDLS and CDR2 YYNGEE. The CDR3 DNA reads TGTGCCAGCAGCAAAAGGGACATTAGACCCCTCCACTTT. Translation: CASSKRDIRPLHF.

The genes are TRBV6-1 and TRBJ2-3, with D possibly being TRBD2 (6 bases). Trimming left V 4 bases short and J 2 bases short, with 19 bases between. The germline V gene encodes CDR1 MNHNS and CDR2 SASEGT. CDR3 size: 17 residues. CDR3 in amino acids: CASSGKPQEGNTDTQYF. The DNA for the CDR3 is TGTGCCAGCAGTGGTAAACCCCAGGAGGGGAACACAGATACGCAGTATTTT.

The chain carries TRBV5-5 and TRBJ1-2, with 7 nucleotides matching TRBD1. The junction had 7 bases not matched to a gene; V was cut back by 4 bases and J by 4 bases. The CDR3 has 14 residues. Germline lookup yields CDR1 SGHKS and CDR2 YYEKEE (reference sequence). The CDR3 sequence: CASSGRTGFYGYTF. In DNA form, the CDR3 reads TGTGCCAGCAGCGGGAGGACAGGTTTCTATGGCTACACCTTC.

Comment on this clone: At the DNA level, this CDR3 is encoded by other sequences in the same sample as well. The chain has TRBV28 and TRBJ1-2, with a tentative D call TRBD1 (5 bases). Trimming pared 2 bases from V and 7 bases from J, leaving 5 bases between. The CDR3 consists of 11 residues. Germline loops: CDR1 MDHEN, CDR2 SYDVKM. This chain's CDR3 is CASSLRGGYTF. CDR3 DNA sequence: TGTGCCAGCAGTTTAAGGGGTGGCTACACCTTC.

The chain carries TRBV11-2 and TRBJ1-2, with 7 bases fitting TRBD1. J lost 3 bases, V lost 1 base, and 14 bases had no gene match. Germline CDR1 SGHAT, CDR2 FQNNGV. This CDR3 comprises 18 residues. The CDR3: CASSLGWIGGGPHYGYTF. The CDR3, as DNA: TGTGCCAGCAGCTTAGGCTGGATCGGAGGGGGCCCCCACTATGGCTACACCTTC.

This chain links TRBV14 with TRBJ2-2; TRBD2 is a possible D gene (5 bases). V gave up 1 base and J gave up 0 bases, with 15 bases separating them. The germline gives CDR1 SGHDN, CDR2 FVKESK. The CDR3 totals 18 residues. For the CDR3, the DNA is TGTGCCAGCAGCCAAGTTCGTGGAGGCAAGCCGAACACCGGGGAGCTGTTTTTT. Residues: CASSQVRGGKPNTGELFF.

CDR3 coding DNA: TGTGCCAGTTGCCGGGGTCCCAATTCACCCCTCCACTTT. It is translated as CASCRGPNSPLHF. The V call is TRBV27, the J call TRBJ1-6, with D unresolved. The CDR3 runs 13 residues. Per the germline V gene, CDR1 is MNHEY and CDR2 is SMNVEV (reference sequence). V lost 9 bases and J 7 bases, leaving 13 bases between the germline ends.

With regard to this clone: At one boundary the junction diverges from the germline segment, which might be a read error. The gene calls are TRBV5-4 and TRBJ1-2; perhaps TRBD1 as D (6 bases). Germline lookup yields CDR1 SGHNT and CDR2 YYREEE (reference sequence). CDR3 length: 12 amino acids. The CDR3 DNA is TGTGCCAGCAGCCCGTGGACAGAGCATATGGCCTTC. Amino acid sequence: CASSPWTEHMAF. Full variable domain (remainder filled in from reference TRBV5-4 and TRBJ1-2): ETGVTQSPTHLIKTRGQQVTLRCSSQSGHNTVSWYQQALGQGPQFIFQYYREEENGRGNFPPRFSGLQFPNYSSELNVNALELDDSALYLCASSPWTEHMAFGSGTRLTVV.

This clone was seen once. The chain links TRBV11-3 to TRBJ2-3, with D unresolved. The V end lost 1 base, the J end lost 7 bases, and 6 bases lay between the germline ends. Germline lookup yields CDR1 SGHNT and CDR2 YENEEA. The CDR3 is made up of 12 amino acids. Written as DNA, the CDR3 is TGTGCCAGCAGCTTAGGGCGGAATACGCAGTATTTT. The encoded protein is CASSLGRNTQYF.

The chain has TRBV5-4 and TRBJ2-3; 14 nucleotides line up with TRBD2. V lost 4 bases and J lost 1; bases outside the gene matches: 8. CDR3 length equals 18 residues. Germline V CDR1 and CDR2: SGHNT, YYREEE (reference sequence). The CDR3, as DNA: TGTGCCAGCAGCAGACTAGCGGGGGGGCGAAGGGGCACAGATACGCAGTATTTT. It codes for CASSRLAGGRRGTDTQYF.

J is TRBJ2-1 and V is TRBV7-2, with 11 bases identical to TRBD2. Germline V gene data show CDR1 as SGHTA and CDR2 as FQGNSA. This CDR3 has 15 amino acids. With 4 bases clipped from V and 8 bases from J, the junction kept 7 bases outside the gene matches. As DNA, the CDR3 is TGTGCCAGCAGCTCGATAGCGGGGGGGAAGCATGAGCAGTTCTTC. Protein sequence: CASSSIAGGKHEQFF.

This sequence joins TRBV11-1 and TRBJ2-5; D might be TRBD2 (5 bases). V gave up 1 base and J gave up 2 bases, with 14 bases separating them. The length of the CDR3 is 16 residues. Germline CDR1 is SGHAT and CDR2 is FQDESV (reference sequence). CDR3 residues: CASSLDADYPQETQYF. The CDR3 DNA reads TGTGCCAGCAGCTTAGATGCCGACTACCCACAAGAGACCCAGTACTTC. The variable domain in full, with the rest retrieved from reference TRBV11-1 and TRBJ2-5, is EAEVAQSPRYKITEKSQAVAFWCDPISGHATLYWYRQILGQGPELLVQFQDESVVDDSQLPKDRFSAERLKGVDSTLKIQPAELGDSAMYLCASSLDADYPQETQYFGPGTRLLVL.

The chain has TRBV6-5 and TRBJ1-1; no clear D gene. V lost 7 bases and J lost 5, with 20 bases in between. The CDR3 runs 15 residues. Per germline, CDR1 MNHEY and CDR2 SVGAGI. In nucleotides, the CDR3 is TGTGCCAGCACCACACCGGGCCCGGGATGGACTGAAGCTTTCTTT. This gives the protein CASTTPGPGWTEAFF.